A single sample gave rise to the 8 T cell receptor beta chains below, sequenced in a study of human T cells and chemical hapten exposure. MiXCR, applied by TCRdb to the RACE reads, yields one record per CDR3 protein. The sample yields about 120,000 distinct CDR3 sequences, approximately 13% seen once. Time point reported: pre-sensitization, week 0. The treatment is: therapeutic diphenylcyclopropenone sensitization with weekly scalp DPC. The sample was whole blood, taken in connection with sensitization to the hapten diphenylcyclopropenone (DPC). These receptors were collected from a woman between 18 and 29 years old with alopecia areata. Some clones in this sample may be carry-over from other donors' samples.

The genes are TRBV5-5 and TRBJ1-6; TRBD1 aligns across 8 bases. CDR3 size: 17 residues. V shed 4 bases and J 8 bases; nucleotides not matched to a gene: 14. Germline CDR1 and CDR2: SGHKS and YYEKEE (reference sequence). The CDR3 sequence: CASSRRPGQGQDSPLHF. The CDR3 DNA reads TGTGCCAGCAGCCGCAGGCCTGGACAGGGACAGGATTCACCCCTCCACTTT.

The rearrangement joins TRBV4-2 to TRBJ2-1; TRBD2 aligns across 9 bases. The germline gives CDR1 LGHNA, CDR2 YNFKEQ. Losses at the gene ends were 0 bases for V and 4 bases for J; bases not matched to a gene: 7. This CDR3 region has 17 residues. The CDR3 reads CASSQELAGAFYNEQFF. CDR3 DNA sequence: TGTGCCAGCAGCCAAGAGTTAGCGGGGGCTTTTTACAATGAGCAGTTCTTC.

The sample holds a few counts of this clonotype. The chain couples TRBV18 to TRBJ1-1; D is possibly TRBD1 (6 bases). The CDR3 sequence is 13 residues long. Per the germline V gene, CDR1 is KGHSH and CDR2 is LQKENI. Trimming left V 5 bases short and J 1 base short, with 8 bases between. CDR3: CASSMGQNTEAFF. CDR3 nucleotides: TGTGCCAGCTCAATGGGACAGAACACTGAAGCTTTCTTT.

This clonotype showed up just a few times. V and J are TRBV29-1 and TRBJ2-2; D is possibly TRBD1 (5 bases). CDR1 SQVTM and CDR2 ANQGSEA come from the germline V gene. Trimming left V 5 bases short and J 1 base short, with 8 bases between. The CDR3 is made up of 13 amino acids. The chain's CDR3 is CSVSDRNTGELFF. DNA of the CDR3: TGCAGCGTTTCCGACAGGAACACCGGGGAGCTGTTTTTT.

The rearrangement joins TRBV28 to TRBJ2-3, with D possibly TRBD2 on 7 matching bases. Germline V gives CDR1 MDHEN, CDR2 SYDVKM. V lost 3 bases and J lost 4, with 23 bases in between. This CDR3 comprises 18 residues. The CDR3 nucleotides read TGTGCCAGCAGTTTCAGAGGGGGGGCCGGTCTTGAAGCAGATACGCAGTATTTT. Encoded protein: CASSFRGGAGLEADTQYF.

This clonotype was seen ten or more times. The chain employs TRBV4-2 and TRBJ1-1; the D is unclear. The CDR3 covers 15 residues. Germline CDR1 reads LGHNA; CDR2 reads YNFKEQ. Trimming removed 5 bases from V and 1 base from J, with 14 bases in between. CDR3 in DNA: TGTGCCAGCAGCGCAGTGCGGGCCTCGAACACTGAAGCTTTCTTT. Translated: CASSAVRASNTEAFF.

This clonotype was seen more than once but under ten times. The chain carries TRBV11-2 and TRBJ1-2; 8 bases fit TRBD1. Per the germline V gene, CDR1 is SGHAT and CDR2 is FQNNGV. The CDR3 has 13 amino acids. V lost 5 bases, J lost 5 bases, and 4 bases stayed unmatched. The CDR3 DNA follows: TGTGCCAGCAGCACGGACAGGGCGTATGGCTACACCTTC. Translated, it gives CASSTDRAYGYTF.

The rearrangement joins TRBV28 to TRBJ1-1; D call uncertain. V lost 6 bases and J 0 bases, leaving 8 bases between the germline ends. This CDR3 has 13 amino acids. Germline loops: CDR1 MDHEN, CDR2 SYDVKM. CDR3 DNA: TGTGCCAGCAGCCCAGTCCTGAACACTGAAGCTTTCTTT. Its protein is CASSPVLNTEAFF.